The TCR beta chain under discussion was sequenced for a study of spatial heterogeneity in lung cancer. The overall study: Consistently, beta-chain sequences turned up in larger numbers than alpha-chain sequences did. Averaged across combinations, each unique TCR and UMI pairing appeared more than ten times in raw reads, which were uncorrected.

In the library, each TCR cDNA molecule bore its own unique molecular identifier. A single record per CDR3 protein comes from TCRdb applying MiXCR to the 5' RACE reads. Among approximately 7,000 distinct CDR3 sequences listed, roughly 3.8% were seen once. The CDR3 has 12 amino acids. The trim removed 6 bases at V and 10 bases at J, leaving 8 bases unmatched. The germline CDR1 and CDR2 sequences are DFQATT and SNEGSKA (reference sequence). This clonotype was counted ten times or more. Time point given: sample taken at primary tumor resection. Extraction of whole RNA from tumor, nontumor lung or frozen PBMC preceded unsorted sequencing. 72 TRACERx patients with early, untreated non-small cell lung cancer donated samples.

The source material was normal lung tissue next to the tumor, sampled at surgery. This chain uses TRBV20-1 with TRBJ2-1; TRBD1 matches 8 bases. This sequence originates from a female donor with early-stage non-small cell lung cancer. The CDR3 region has the DNA TGCAGTGCAACGGACAGGGTGAGAGAGCAGTTCTTC. This translates into CSATDRVREQFF.